A selection of T cell receptor beta chains follows, all from one sample in a study of cytotoxic CD8 clonotypes in ibrutinib-treated CLL. Assay: immunoSEQ multiplex PCR; the TCRdb copy retains only in-frame clones and omits some. Among about 160,000 clones listed, about 80% were seen once. Source: PBMCs, taken after 24 months of ibrutinib treatment. The receptor source for this set is a human donor with chronic lymphocytic leukemia. Both conserved end residues are part of each CDR3. Clone size is given for some rows only: seen once, a few or many times, or a class if the clone is expanded.

14	-	TRBV5-1	TRBJ1-4	CASSLGVEIEKLFF
14	-	TRBV7-9	TRBJ2-3	CASSLGRAGASSGF
15	once	TRBV11-2	TRBJ2-7	CASDRGRGSSYEQYF
14	-	TRBV6-1	TRBJ2-1	CASITGKGDNEQFF
16	-	TRBV5-4	TRBJ2-7	CASSPAGLGSSYEQYF
17	-	TRBV7-6	TRBJ2-1	CASSSWTSGGLYNEQFF
15	-	TRBV6-6	TRBJ2-7	CASSSGTGGSYEQYF
15	-	TRBV27	TRBJ2-1	CASSPRTSSYNEQFF
15	-	TRBV5-6	TRBJ1-5	CASSLILGGNQPQHF
15	-	TRBV11-2	TRBJ2-2	CASRRPGGSTGELFF
17	-	TRBV2	TRBJ1-4	CASSRQGRIGFGEKLFF
17	few	TRBV5-1	TRBJ2-3	CASSLYRGGPSTDTQYF
11	-	TRBV23-1	TRBJ1-1	CASSRGNEAFF
14	-	TRBV4-2	TRBJ1-1	CASSQDRGGTEAFF
15	-	TRBV7-2	TRBJ2-3	CASSLLAGGADTQYF
14	-	TRBV5-1	TRBJ1-4	CASSVQSTNEKLFF
15	-	TRBV7-2	TRBJ1-2	CASSISQGAGYGYTF
16	-	TRBV5-4	TRBJ2-3	CASSLGDSGGTDTQYF
17	-	TRBV2	TRBJ2-6	CASSRRQGSSGANVLTF
14	-	TRBV5-1	TRBJ1-1	CASSQSARGTEAFF
14	-	TRBV18	TRBJ1-5	CASSPAGEEVPQHF
14	few	TRBV5-8	TRBJ1-1	CASSFGRTNTEAFF
13	-	TRBV27	TRBJ1-2	CASRSSANYGYTF
16	once	TRBV30	TRBJ2-1	CAWSASGTSGSNEQFF
13	-	TRBV29-1	TRBJ1-5	CSVVGRSNQPQHF
14	once	TRBV2	TRBJ1-4	CASVSGRINEKLFF
13	-	TRBV2	TRBJ2-2	CASSVWEAGELFF
14	-	TRBV9	TRBJ2-7	CASSPRLTPYEQYF
14	-	TRBV6-1	TRBJ1-5	CASSPDSRNQPQHF
13	-	TRBV30	TRBJ1-1	CAWSLRGYTEAFF
14	few	TRBV29-1	TRBJ2-3	CSVFPRASTDTQYF
15	-	TRBV6-1	TRBJ2-7	CASSVWLAEGYEQYF
16	-	TRBV7-9	TRBJ2-1	CASSFAGALFGYEQFF
12	-	TRBV6-5	TRBJ2-5	CASSKGRKTQYF
16	-	TRBV6-6	TRBJ2-2	CASSYKVGANTGELFF
15	few	TRBV18	TRBJ2-2	CASSPPGKYTGELFF
17	-	TRBV4-1	TRBJ2-1	CASSQGGLAGSYNEQFF
14	once	TRBV18	TRBJ2-5	CASSPGQIQETQYF
17	-	TRBV28	TRBJ2-6	CASRARDGLPGANVLTF
11	-	TRBV28	TRBJ1-5	CASRSNQPQHF
13	-	TRBV6-1	TRBJ1-2	CASTEGRRIGYTF
14	once	TRBV5-6	TRBJ2-7	CASSLGGVSYEQYF
15	few	TRBV7-9	TRBJ1-1	CASSRWGRADTEAFF
13	few	TRBV4-2	TRBJ2-7	CASSQEALYEQYF
17	-	TRBV15	TRBJ1-6	CATSRTDRSSYNSPLHF
16	few	TRBV28	TRBJ2-6	CASSLLTASGANVLTF
13	-	TRBV6-5	TRBJ1-1	CASTYSQGAGAFF
13	-	TRBV7-9	TRBJ1-1	CASSLREGTEAFF
16	-	TRBV28	TRBJ2-5	CASRNAGGMNEETQYF
15	-	TRBV6-6	TRBJ2-2	CASTKETSGTGELFF
16	-	TRBV5-1	TRBJ1-1	CASSGGQGLMNTEAFF
17	few	TRBV5-1	TRBJ2-3	CASSLQGQGSPGDTQYF
15	few	TRBV19	TRBJ1-1	CASSTSGSGYTEAFF
15	once	TRBV9	TRBJ2-1	CASSVTPSGSGEQFF
17	-	TRBV10-3	TRBJ2-1	CAISDWSVSGGGNEQFF
15	-	TRBV7-2	TRBJ1-1	CASSLVAGSGTEAFF